These 32 T cell receptor beta chains came from one sample sequenced in a study of beta chain features in type 1 diabetes. Points from the study as a whole: Shorter TCRB CDR3s, moderately but significantly so, were found in Type 1 diabetes patients in all four CD4+ subsets.

Expressed TCRB transcripts got sequenced, as all isolated RNA was reverse transcribed. The method was immunoSEQ multiplex PCR; TCRdb's version includes in-frame clones alone and lacks a portion of them. The table includes approximately 57,000 clones, around half detected once. The antigens for these receptors are not known. Sequences were obtained from Tregs from blood. These receptors all stem from a middle-aged woman with type 1 diabetes.

The DNA of the CDR3 is TGTGCCTGGAGTGTAAACATTTTCTACGAGCAGTACTTC. Translating it yields CAWSVNIFYEQYF. V gene TRBV30 combines with J gene TRBJ2-7, with no clear D. This CDR3 comprises 13 residues. Trimming shortened V by 0 bases and J by 3 bases, and 9 bases separated the two germline ends. Germline CDR1 is GTSNPN and CDR2 is SVGIG (reference sequence).

The chain has TRBV7-2 and TRBJ2-1, with 14 bases fitting TRBD2. Germline CDR1 and CDR2: SGHTA and FQGNSA. The CDR3 loop spans 17 amino acids. The ends lost 5 bases at V and 8 bases at J; junction bases unmatched: 11. This chain's CDR3 is CASSLPPGTSGSHEQFF. The CDR3 region has the DNA TGTGCCAGCAGCCTCCCGCCCGGGACTAGCGGGAGTCATGAGCAGTTCTTC. Looking up the rest from reference TRBV7-2 and TRBJ2-1 gives the full variable domain: GAGVSQSPSNKVTEKGKDVELRCDPISGHTALYWYRQSLGQGLEFLIYFQGNSAPDKSGLPSDRFSAERTGGSVSTLTIQRTQQEDSAVYLCASSLPPGTSGSHEQFFGPGTRLTVL.

This clone occurred a few times. This chain links TRBV4-1 with TRBJ1-2; 9 bases fit TRBD1. The CDR3 extends over 17 amino acids. The V gene end was trimmed by 3 bases and the J gene end by 6 bases; junction bases not matched to a gene: 14. The germline V gene encodes CDR1 MGHRA and CDR2 YSYEKL. CDR3 nucleotide sequence: TGCGCCAGCAGCCAGAGAGCCCCACAGGGGGCAACGGATGGCTACACCTTC. Its translation is CASSQRAPQGATDGYTF.

The chain joins TRBV6-5 to TRBJ1-4; D perhaps matches TRBD1 (5 bases). CDR1 MNHEY and CDR2 SVGAGI come from the germline V gene. The germline V and J ends were trimmed by 6 bases and 5 bases, with 13 bases remaining between them. This CDR3 has 14 amino acids. The CDR3 sequence is CASSPQGSNEKLFF. Here the CDR3 DNA reads TGTGCCAGCAGCCCCCAGGGCTCGAATGAAAAACTGTTTTTT.

The V gene is TRBV5-1, the J gene TRBJ2-3; 15 bases are a match to TRBD2. J lost 0 bases, V lost 4 bases, and 9 bases had no gene match. The CDR3 contains 19 residues. Per germline, CDR1 SGHRS and CDR2 YFSETQ. In DNA form, the CDR3 reads TGCGCCAGCAGCACGGGACTAGCGGGGGGACCTTCTAGCACAGATACGCAGTATTTT. It encodes CASSTGLAGGPSSTDTQYF.

The chain is built from TRBV18 and TRBJ2-1, with a tentative D call TRBD1 (5 bases). There are 13 residues in the CDR3. Germline V gene sequence: CDR1 KGHSH, CDR2 LQKENI. V lost 6 bases, J lost 8 bases, and 14 bases lay in between. For the CDR3, the DNA is TGTGCCAGCTCGCCGGGTATGGGGCATGAGCAGTTCTTC. This gives the protein CASSPGMGHEQFF.

This sequence joins TRBV29-1 and TRBJ2-7; possible D gene TRBD1, 5 bases. Trimming removed 4 bases at V and 2 bases at J, with 9 bases between. Germline CDR1 is SQVTM and CDR2 is ANQGSEA. This CDR3 has 12 residues. Here the CDR3 reads CSVGQSAYEQYF. CDR3 sequence (DNA): TGCAGCGTTGGACAGTCTGCCTACGAGCAGTACTTC.

Only a few counts were recorded for this clone. This sequence joins TRBV20-1 and TRBJ2-7; tentatively, D is TRBD2 (5 bases). V lost 6 bases and J 4 bases, leaving 7 bases between the germline ends. The CDR3 sequence is 10 residues long. Germline CDR1 reads DFQATT; CDR2 reads SNEGSKA (reference sequence). The DNA of the CDR3 is TGCAGTGCGAGGGATTACGAGCAGTACTTC. Its protein is CSARDYEQYF.

This clone is a singleton in its sample. This chain joins TRBV7-3 and TRBJ2-5; TRBD2 might be the D (5 bases). V shed 5 bases and J shed 5 bases, with 12 bases lying between them. The CDR3 runs 13 residues. Germline lookup yields CDR1 SGHTA and CDR2 FQGTGA. DNA for the CDR3: TGTGCCAGCAGCCCCGGACTGGGGGAGACCCAGTACTTC. Translation gives CASSPGLGETQYF.

The chain couples TRBV28 to TRBJ2-4, with D possibly TRBD2 on 5 matching bases. Trimming removed 3 bases from V and 5 bases from J, with 14 bases in between. Germline V gives CDR1 MDHEN, CDR2 SYDVKM. There are 15 residues in the CDR3. The CDR3 loop reads CASSLAGQRQNIQYF. CDR3 in DNA: TGTGCCAGCAGTTTGGCCGGCCAGCGGCAAAACATTCAGTACTTC.

The rearrangement links TRBV7-2 to TRBJ2-3, with D unresolved. CDR1 and CDR2 (germline): SGHTA, FQGNSA. The CDR3 contains 12 residues. V lost 3 bases and J lost 4, with 5 bases in between. DNA for the CDR3: TGTGCCAGCAGCTTTCATGCAGATACGCAGTATTTT. This sequence encodes CASSFHADTQYF.

The gene calls are TRBV7-7 and TRBJ2-1; 10 positions match TRBD1. With 5 bases clipped from V and 8 bases from J, the junction kept 9 bases outside the gene matches. Germline V gene sequence: CDR1 SSHAT, CDR2 FNYEAQ (reference sequence). The CDR3 has 15 residues. CDR3 DNA sequence: TGTGCCAGCAGCAACCCGGGACAGGGGTTGTATGAGCAGTTCTTC. It encodes CASSNPGQGLYEQFF.

The chain employs TRBV6-5 and TRBJ2-7; tentatively, D is TRBD2 (5 bases). The ends were cut back, 7 bases at V and 2 bases at J, with 6 bases in the middle. The CDR3 is made up of 11 amino acids. CDR1 and CDR2 from the germline V gene are MNHEY and SVGAGI. The CDR3 loop is CASNGAYEQYF. CDR3 nucleotide sequence: TGTGCCAGCAACGGGGCCTACGAGCAGTACTTC.

This sequence joins TRBV7-9 and TRBJ1-5; unclear D gene. V dropped 4 bases and J dropped 7 bases, with 8 bases sitting between them. CDR3 length: 12 residues. From germline, CDR1 is SEHNR and CDR2 FQNEAQ (reference sequence). CDR3: CASSSLEQPQHF. The CDR3 nucleotides are TGTGCCAGCAGCTCCTTGGAGCAGCCCCAGCATTTT.

The J gene is TRBJ2-7, the V gene TRBV5-1; 9 nucleotides line up with TRBD1. CDR1 SGHRS and CDR2 YFSETQ come from the germline V gene. CDR3 size: 14 residues. The trim removed 4 bases at V and 5 bases at J, leaving 7 bases unmatched. This CDR3 reads CASSGTGLGNEQYF. The CDR3 DNA reads as TGCGCCAGCAGCGGGACAGGGCTCGGAAACGAGCAGTACTTC.

This chain connects TRBV29-1 to TRBJ2-1; D might be TRBD1 (6 bases). The CDR3 spans 13 residues. From germline, CDR1 is SQVTM and CDR2 ANQGSEA. V lost 7 bases, J lost 0 bases, and 10 bases lay in between. Written as DNA, the CDR3 is TGCAGCGGGACCAGGGGCTCCTACAATGAGCAGTTCTTC. This encodes CSGTRGSYNEQFF.

The chain joins TRBV29-1 to TRBJ1-5, with TRBD1 as a possible D gene (5 bases). Germline assignment: CDR1 SQVTM and CDR2 ANQGSEA. Deletions cut 3 bases from V and 6 bases from J, with 15 bases between. The CDR3 extends over 14 amino acids. CDR3 protein: CSVEVGGIGQPQHF. The CDR3 bases are TGCAGCGTTGAGGTGGGGGGGATTGGTCAGCCCCAGCATTTT. Looking up the rest from reference TRBV29-1 and TRBJ1-5 gives the full variable domain: SAVISQKPSRDICQRGTSLTIQCQVDSQVTMMFWYRQQPGQSLTLIATANQGSEATYESGFVIDKFPISRPNLTFSTLTVSNMSPEDSSIYLCSVEVGGIGQPQHFGDGTRLSIL.

The chain uses TRBV11-1 and TRBJ2-2; no reliable D call. The V end lost 4 bases, the J end lost 3 bases, and 3 bases lay between the germline ends. Germline assignment: CDR1 SGHAT and CDR2 FQDESV (reference sequence). The CDR3 has 12 amino acids. The CDR3 DNA is TGTGCCAGCAGCTCGGACACCGGGGAGCTGTTTTTT. Translated: CASSSDTGELFF.

Of note for this clone: Relative to the germline gene, one junction end is altered; a read error may explain this. This chain links TRBV9 with TRBJ2-7; D possibly corresponds to TRBD2 (5 bases). Germline loops: CDR1 SGDLS, CDR2 YYNGEE. This CDR3 region has 13 residues. CDR3 protein: CASSVVDSSEQYF. CDR3 nucleotide sequence: TGTGCCAGCAGCGTAGTGGACTCCTCCGAGCAGTACTTC.

The V call is TRBV25-1, the J call TRBJ2-1; perhaps TRBD2 as D (6 bases). The V gene's germline CDR1 is MGHDK and CDR2 SYGVNS. CDR3 size: 12 residues. V lost 8 bases to trimming and J lost 9 bases, with 14 bases between them. The CDR3 region has the DNA TGTGCCAGCTCAAATCGGGGGTTTGAGCAGTTCTTC. Translation gives CASSNRGFEQFF. Together with reference TRBV25-1 and TRBJ2-1, the CDR3 gives the full variable domain: EADIYQTPRYLVIGTGKKITLECSQTMGHDKMYWYQQDPGMELHLIHYSYGVNSTEKGDLSSESTVSRIRTEHFPLTLESARPSHTSQYLCASSNRGFEQFFGPGTRLTVL.

This sequence joins TRBV28 and TRBJ1-5, with TRBD1 as a possible D gene (6 bases). V was clipped by 4 bases and J by 5 bases, with 12 bases between them. CDR1 MDHEN and CDR2 SYDVKM come from the germline V gene. The CDR3 contains 14 residues. CDR3 DNA sequence: TGTGCCAGCAGTTACACAGGGATTTATCAGCCCCAGCATTTT. Protein sequence: CASSYTGIYQPQHF.

Only one count was recorded for this clone. This chain uses TRBV7-9 with TRBJ1-1; 7 bases map to TRBD1. The CDR3 is 15 residues long. Germline CDR1 SEHNR, CDR2 FQNEAQ (reference sequence). The V gene end was trimmed by 6 bases and the J gene end by 1 base; junction bases not matched to a gene: 8. The CDR3: CASRTRQGRNTEAFF. The CDR3, as DNA: TGTGCCAGCAGAACTCGACAGGGTAGGAACACTGAAGCTTTCTTT.

This clone was picked up a small number of times. The chain links TRBV11-1 to TRBJ1-2, with D perhaps matching TRBD1 (5 bases). CDR1 is SGHAT, CDR2 FQDESV, per germline (reference sequence). The CDR3 extends over 13 amino acids. The V end lost 3 bases, the J end lost 7 bases, and 12 bases lay between the germline ends. In DNA, the CDR3 is TGTGCCAGCAGCTTCGTTGACAGTTCTGGCTACACCTTC. This translates into CASSFVDSSGYTF.

The V call is TRBV19, the J call TRBJ2-3, with D tentatively TRBD1 (6 bases). CDR1 and CDR2 (germline): LNHDA, SQIVND (reference sequence). Deletions cut 3 bases from V and 1 base from J, with 14 bases between. This CDR3 has 16 amino acids. The CDR3 sequence: CASSIPGKGGTDTQYF. CDR3 nucleotide sequence: TGTGCCAGTAGTATCCCCGGGAAGGGGGGCACAGATACGCAGTATTTT.

The rearrangement joins TRBV4-1 to TRBJ1-5; maybe TRBD1 (6 bases). Trimming took off 2 bases at V and 4 bases at J, with 18 bases between the two ends. This CDR3 is built from 17 residues. CDR1 and CDR2 (germline): MGHRA, YSYEKL. The CDR3 coding sequence is TGCGCCAGCAGCCAAAGTGGCTACACAGGGCAAAATCAGCCCCAGCATTTT. It codes for CASSQSGYTGQNQPQHF.

This sequence joins TRBV27 and TRBJ1-4; D perhaps matches TRBD1 (5 bases). Trimming stripped 6 bases from V and 10 bases from J, with 18 bases between. The CDR3 extends over 14 amino acids. The germline CDR1 and CDR2 sequences are MNHEY and SMNVEV (reference sequence). CDR3 nucleotide sequence: TGTGCCAGCAGCCTTGGACAAGGGGTTGGAAAACTGTTTTTT. Translation: CASSLGQGVGKLFF.

The J gene is TRBJ1-2, the V gene TRBV30, with D uncertain. Germline CDR1 is GTSNPN and CDR2 is SVGIG (reference sequence). This CDR3 has 12 amino acids. The V end lost 8 bases, the J end lost 4 bases, and 14 bases lay between the germline ends. The CDR3 here is CAHLDAAYGYTF. DNA of the CDR3: TGTGCCCACCTAGACGCGGCCTATGGCTACACCTTC.

The chain joins TRBV9 to TRBJ2-5, with 8 bases fitting TRBD2. Germline values: CDR1 SGDLS, CDR2 YYNGEE. CDR3 length equals 17 residues. V shed 3 bases and J 1 base; nucleotides not matched to a gene: 11. CDR3 nucleotide sequence: TGTGCCAGCAGCGAAACCGGGGGGGGAGGCCTCCAAGAGACCCAGTACTTC. Amino acid sequence: CASSETGGGGLQETQYF.

This clone has only a few counts. V usage is TRBV18 and J usage is TRBJ2-5, with 12 bases aligning to TRBD1. The CDR3 contains 15 residues. Germline loops: CDR1 KGHSH, CDR2 LQKENI. The V gene end was trimmed by 0 bases and the J gene end by 6 bases; junction bases not matched to a gene: 2. The CDR3 loop reads CASSPPGQGAKTQYF. CDR3 coding DNA: TGTGCCAGCTCACCACCGGGACAGGGGGCGAAGACCCAGTACTTC. The full variable domain, completed using reference TRBV18 and TRBJ2-5, is NAGVMQNPRHLVRRRGQEARLRCSPMKGHSHVYWYRQLPEEGLKFMVYLQKENIIDESGMPKERFSAEFPKEGPSILRIQQVVRGDSAAYFCASSPPGQGAKTQYFGPGTRLLVL.

The chain carries TRBV5-1 and TRBJ2-2; D unresolved. Trimming took off 6 bases at V and 4 bases at J, with 7 bases between the two ends. The germline V gene encodes CDR1 SGHRS and CDR2 YFSETQ. The CDR3 is 12 residues long. In DNA, the CDR3 is TGCGCCAGCAACCTATTCACCGGGGAGCTGTTTTTT. The encoded protein is CASNLFTGELFF.

The genes are TRBV2 and TRBJ1-2; D gene uncertain. Germline CDR1 SNHLY, CDR2 FYNNEI. V was pared by 2 bases and J by 2 bases, with 6 bases between. The CDR3 is 13 amino acids. The CDR3 protein is CASSERVNYGYTF. CDR3 bases: TGTGCCAGCAGTGAACGAGTGAACTATGGCTACACCTTC.

This clone was seen only a few times. The V gene is TRBV7-2, the J gene TRBJ2-5, with 13 bases aligning to TRBD2. The CDR3 is 15 residues long. The germline V gene encodes CDR1 SGHTA and CDR2 FQGNSA. V lost 5 bases to trimming and J lost 3 bases; unmatched junction nucleotides: 3. Written as DNA, the CDR3 is TGTGCCAGCAGCCTCGGACTAGCGGGAGAAGAGACCCAGTACTTC. Residues: CASSLGLAGEETQYF. The full variable domain, with the rest looked up from reference TRBV7-2 and TRBJ2-5, is GAGVSQSPSNKVTEKGKDVELRCDPISGHTALYWYRQSLGQGLEFLIYFQGNSAPDKSGLPSDRFSAERTGGSVSTLTIQRTQQEDSAVYLCASSLGLAGEETQYFGPGTRLLVL.